This T cell receptor beta chain was identified in a study of lymphopenia after photon versus proton radiotherapy (dated by TCRdb to 2018 to 2020). About the investigation overall: In patients with gastrointestinal tumors who developed high-grade lymphopenia, the study compared the immunological effects of photon radiation therapy with those of proton radiation therapy. A cohort of about 22 patients with gastrointestinal tumors who received either photon or proton therapy and subsequently developed lymphopenia was included. The goal of the study was to characterize the differences between the two radiation modalities in how they affect the immune system. Study-level results and caveats: Once the lymphocyte count had reached its nadir, the repertoires of photon-treated patients showed oligoclonal expansion, particularly of CD8+ Temra cells, and this expansion drove the decline in diversity. The authors looked at the survival association only in patients who died, and they framed better survival with proton therapy as a possibility rather than a demonstrated result. Relative stability during treatment was observed in proton-treated patients, whereas loss of naive T cells and TCR diversity and gain of effector/memory populations were observed in photon-treated patients. Across the cohort, a larger post-nadir drop in TCR diversity was inversely correlated with overall survival time among patients who died.

The library was obtained by the immunoSEQ multiplex PCR assay. Alongside multiparametric flow cytometry, deep sequencing of rearranged TCR beta loci was used to profile the T cell repertoires. The source is immuneACCESS, and TCRdb retained only in-frame sequences with V and J called. Part of the clones is not carried over; for the studies checked, unresolved V genes explain less than half of this, and the remainder is unexplained. The sample profile shows 50,000 to 60,000 clones; under 95% of them were found once. The ten largest clones represent roughly 18% of the sample. In regard to this clone: What antigen it recognizes has not been identified. Base quality data are lacking; no much larger clone is found one base away.

The sequence derives from a woman in her thirties or forties with cholangiocarcinoma. Sequenced here: peripheral blood, sampled from a patient treated with photon-based radiotherapy.

The CDR3 protein is CAWSYGGSVRGSPLHF. The base sequence is TGTGCCTGGAGTTACGGCGGGTCCGTACGGGGCTCACCCCTCCACTTT. In this chain, TRBV30 is recombined with TRBJ1-6; the best D guess is TRBD1, with 5 bases matching. Deletion took 2 bases off V and 10 bases off J, with a span of 21 bases between the germline ends. The CDR3, cysteine through phenylalanine, is 16 amino acids long. This entry keeps only the CDR3 DNA: 48 bases, framed from base 1. The germline V gene (reference sequence) yields GTSNPN for CDR1 and SVGIG for CDR2.